This TCR beta chain emerged from a study of radiation and T cells in renal cell carcinoma (TCRdb year 2020). The study in broad terms: The samples were obtained from a clinical trial, where primary renal cell carcinomas were treated with 15 Gy stereotactic body radiation therapy and then removed by nephrectomy 4 weeks afterward. TCR beta sequencing covered approximately 50 samples in total, comprising some 25 tumors and about 27 peripheral blood samples. Across all 53 samples, several million unique CDR3 nucleotide sequences, encoding 2 million to 3 million unique CDR3 amino acid sequences, were identified. Study-wide findings and limitations: Blood repertoire dynamics were not followed beyond 4 weeks after treatment. Because pretreatment tumor biopsies were not available, the study could not determine whether clonotypes were already present within the tumor at baseline. With a single-armed trial design, the study had no way to address how radiation dose or scheduling affects the TCR repertoire. An increase in top tumor clonotypes in blood was observed from baseline to 2 weeks post-radiation, followed by contraction by 4 weeks, which was taken to suggest transient expansion of tumor-resident clones.

Turning to this clone: Its specific antigen is unknown. Base qualities are not recorded, but no much larger clone differs from it by a single base.

TCR beta libraries were generated from genomic DNA with the immunoSEQ kit, following the manufacturer's recommendations. To prepare the libraries, a first multiplex PCR with proprietary primers was run, followed by a second PCR that added unique barcodes, and a bead cleanup was done after each round. Each sample batch included a kit-provided positive control reaction and a negative control reaction. The final libraries were assessed on an Agilent 4200 TapeStation D1000 ScreenTape, pooled by volume, and quantified by qPCR. Sequencing was performed on an Illumina NextSeq500 using a MidOutput 150-cycle cartridge, with 156 Read1 cycles, 15 Index1 cycles, and the kit custom primers. The pooled library was loaded at roughly 1 pM with an approximately 20% PhiX control spike-in. The original pipeline was this. Vendor-processed data were analyzed in R, with a clonotype defined as all T cells sharing the same CDR3 nucleotide sequence. In the clone abundance analyses, frequencies were normalized to the 10,000 most abundant clones in each sample. Public T cell clones, averaging fewer than five per sample, were removed before analysis. Tumor-enriched clonotypes and baseline blood-enriched clonotypes were defined as those with an abundance difference of at least 32-fold between compartments. A beta-binomial differential abundance model was used to identify clonotypes that were expanded or contracted between blood time points. Similarity between tumor and blood repertoires was quantified using the Baroni-Urbani and Buser coefficient, and groups were compared with two-tailed Wilcoxon tests in R. In its TCRdb copy, this immuneACCESS table keeps in-frame sequences only and misses some clones. Where compared with another copy, unresolved V genes explain less than half of these, and the others have no known cause. Clone size and the V and J calls come from that table; the DNA yielded D and trimming. This sample is represented by around 160,000 clones; about 88% of them were singletons. The top ten clones comprise about 4.3% of the sample.

What this sample's time point label stands for: baseline pretreatment blood. This specimen's treatment or condition label, per the study, means: 15 Gy SBRT to primary tumor, nephrectomy 4 weeks later. To track tumor-enriched clonotypes, serial peripheral blood was sampled from radiation-treated patients at baseline and at 2 weeks and 4 weeks after SBRT. Every patient had renal cell carcinoma of clear cell pathology. Genomic DNA for TCR sequencing was prepared using the QIAamp DNA Blood Mini Kit (Qiagen). Samples were included in the analyses only if all quality control checks were passed. Reading the germline V gene gives CDR1 SGHRS and CDR2 YFSETQ. The CDR3 runs 17 residues from the cysteine to the phenylalanine. The kept DNA is CDR3 alone, 51 bases in frame from the first base. V loses 0 bases of germline sequence and J loses 4 bases, and the interval between the two ends is 18 bases.

This chain joins TRBV5-1 to TRBJ2-3, with a tentative D call of TRBD1 or TRBD2, each matching 5 bases. Sample: blood, taken from a patient whose treatment included radiotherapy and nephrectomy. This receptor was obtained from a woman between 65 and 79 years old with renal cell carcinoma. Read as DNA, the sequence is TGCGCCAGCAGCTTGGCCGGGACCCGGTTGTTTGCAGATACGCAGTATTTT. Translated, it reads CASSLAGTRLFADTQYF.